These T cell receptor beta chains were read from a single sample in a study of blood T cell repertoires in COVID-19. Here immunoSEQ multiplex PCR was the method, and the copy in TCRdb shows in-frame clones only, minus some. Of around 97,000 clones detected, more than 75% appear once; the ten largest clones hold approximately 12%. Sequencing input: peripheral blood. The receptors derive from a human donor in a cohort sampled during active COVID-19. Both conserved end residues are part of each CDR3. The D gene is left open where the match is weak. Not every row has a clone size; where given, it reads once, few, many or a size class.

V gene: TRBV19
D gene: NA
J gene: TRBJ1-1
clone size: NA
CDR3 protein: CASSRNMAATNTEAFF
CDR3 DNA: TGTGCCAGTAGTCGCAATATGGCTGCCACGAACACTGAAGCTTTCTTT

V gene: TRBV7-3
D gene: NA
J gene: TRBJ1-2
clone size: medium-sized
CDR3 protein: CASSTDTAHGYTF
CDR3 DNA: TGTGCCAGCAGCACAGACACGGCTCACGGCTACACCTTC

V gene: TRBV27
D gene: TRBD1
J gene: TRBJ1-1
clone size: NA
CDR3 protein: CASSLSGTANTEAFF
CDR3 DNA: TGTGCCAGCAGTTTATCTGGGACAGCAAACACTGAAGCTTTCTTT

V gene: TRBV11-2
D gene: NA
J gene: TRBJ1-1
clone size: NA
CDR3 protein: CASSLTPGANTEAFF
CDR3 DNA: TGTGCCAGCAGCCTTACCCCAGGGGCGAACACTGAAGCTTTCTTT

V gene: TRBV18
D gene: TRBD1
J gene: TRBJ1-5
clone size: once
CDR3 protein: CASSPEGQGNQPQHF
CDR3 DNA: TGTGCCAGCTCACCAGAAGGACAGGGCAATCAGCCCCAGCATTTT

V gene: TRBV6-5
D gene: NA
J gene: TRBJ1-2
clone size: NA
CDR3 protein: CASRADSNYGYTF
CDR3 DNA: TGTGCCAGCAGGGCCGATTCTAACTATGGCTACACCTTC

V gene: TRBV7-9
D gene: TRBD2
J gene: TRBJ2-5
clone size: few
CDR3 protein: CASSVIAGVIQETQYF
CDR3 DNA: TGTGCCAGCAGCGTGATAGCGGGGGTGATCCAAGAGACCCAGTACTTC

V gene: TRBV25-1
D gene: NA
J gene: TRBJ2-3
clone size: NA
CDR3 protein: CASSGRDFGSDTQYF
CDR3 DNA: TGTGCCAGCAGTGGCCGGGACTTTGGCTCAGATACGCAGTATTTT

V gene: TRBV25-1
D gene: NA
J gene: TRBJ2-5
clone size: NA
CDR3 protein: CASSHTRTATQETQYF
CDR3 DNA: TGTGCCAGCAGTCACACAAGGACAGCCACTCAAGAGACCCAGTACTTC

V gene: TRBV4-1
D gene: NA
J gene: TRBJ1-3
clone size: once
CDR3 protein: CASSQDGWTDSANTIYF
CDR3 DNA: TGCGCCAGCAGCCAAGATGGTTGGACAGATTCCGCAAACACCATATATTTT

V gene: TRBV3-1/TRBV3-2
D gene: NA
J gene: TRBJ2-3
clone size: NA
CDR3 protein: CASSQGSRGTDTQYF
CDR3 DNA: TGTGCCAGCAGCCAAGGGAGTAGAGGCACAGATACGCAGTATTTT

V gene: TRBV5-4
D gene: TRBD1
J gene: TRBJ2-5
clone size: NA
CDR3 protein: CASSLEGPTGETQYF
CDR3 DNA: TGTGCCAGCAGCTTGGAAGGCCCGACAGGGGAGACCCAGTACTTC

V gene: TRBV14
D gene: TRBD1
J gene: TRBJ1-2
clone size: NA
CDR3 protein: CASSQLPTPRGSGGYTF
CDR3 DNA: TGTGCCAGCAGCCAACTACCAACCCCCAGGGGGTCTGGTGGCTACACCTTC

V gene: TRBV15
D gene: NA
J gene: TRBJ1-2
clone size: NA
CDR3 protein: CATSSDRTAEGGYTF
CDR3 DNA: TGTGCCACCAGCAGTGATCGGACAGCTGAGGGTGGCTACACCTTC